The clone carrying this T cell receptor beta chain was seen repeatedly, ten times or more. CDR1 SGHNT and CDR2 YENEEA come from the germline V gene. Trimming pared 5 bases from V and 2 bases from J, leaving 13 bases between. There are 14 residues in the CDR3. TCR beta CDR3 amplification used RNA transcripts. Second-round multiplex PCR came after a first-round RT-PCR that employed HTBI primers. TCRdb used MiXCR to reprocess the multiplex PCR reads, holding one entry per CDR3 protein. The sample has roughly 1.1 million distinct CDR3 sequences, about 35% seen once; the top ten hold approximately 12%. The data originate from a study of Graves' ophthalmopathy and Graves' hyperthyroidism.

The source is an adult man with Graves' hyperthyroidism. The chain couples TRBV11-3 to TRBJ2-7; D unresolved. Sequencing used peripheral blood or thyroid tissue (not recorded which). The DNA of the CDR3 is TGTGCCAGCAGCCCCCCCAAATCACCCTACGAGCAGTACTTC. It encodes CASSPPKSPYEQYF.